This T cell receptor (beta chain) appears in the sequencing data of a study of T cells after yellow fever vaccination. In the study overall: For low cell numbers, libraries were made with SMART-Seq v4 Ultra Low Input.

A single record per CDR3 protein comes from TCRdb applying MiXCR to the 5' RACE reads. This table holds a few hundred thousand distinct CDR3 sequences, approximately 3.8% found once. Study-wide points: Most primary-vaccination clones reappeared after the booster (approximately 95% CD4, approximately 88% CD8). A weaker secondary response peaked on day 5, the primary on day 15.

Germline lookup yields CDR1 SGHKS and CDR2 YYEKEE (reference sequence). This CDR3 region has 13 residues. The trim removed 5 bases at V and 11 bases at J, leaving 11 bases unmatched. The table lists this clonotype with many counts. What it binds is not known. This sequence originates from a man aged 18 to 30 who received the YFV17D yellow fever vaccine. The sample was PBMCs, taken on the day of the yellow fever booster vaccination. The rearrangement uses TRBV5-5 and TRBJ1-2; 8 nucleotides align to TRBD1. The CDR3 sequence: CASRPRQGIMYTF. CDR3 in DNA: TGTGCCAGCAGACCCAGACAGGGGATAATGTACACCTTC.